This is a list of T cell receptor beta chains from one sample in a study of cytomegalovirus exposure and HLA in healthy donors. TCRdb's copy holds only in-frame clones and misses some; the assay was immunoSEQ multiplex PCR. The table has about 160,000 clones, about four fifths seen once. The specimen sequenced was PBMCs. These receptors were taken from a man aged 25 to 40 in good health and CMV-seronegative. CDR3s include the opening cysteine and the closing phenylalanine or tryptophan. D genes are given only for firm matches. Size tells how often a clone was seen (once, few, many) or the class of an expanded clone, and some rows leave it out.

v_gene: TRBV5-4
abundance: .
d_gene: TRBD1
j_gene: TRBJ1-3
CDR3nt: TGTGCCAGCAGCCCCGACAGGGGTGACACCATATATTTT
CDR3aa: CASSPDRGDTIYF

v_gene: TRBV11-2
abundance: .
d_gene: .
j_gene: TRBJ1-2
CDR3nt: TGTGCCAGCAGACCCTTGAAGGGGTTTCTCGCTGGCTACACCTTC
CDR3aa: CASRPLKGFLAGYTF

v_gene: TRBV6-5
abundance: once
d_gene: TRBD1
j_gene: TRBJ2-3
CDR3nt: TGTGCCAGCAGTTTGGGACAGGGTACAGATACGCAGTATTTT
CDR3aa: CASSLGQGTDTQYF

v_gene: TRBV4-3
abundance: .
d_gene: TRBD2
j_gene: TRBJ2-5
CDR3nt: TGCGCCAGTCAGCGGGTGCTAGCGGGGGAAGAGACCCAGTACTTC
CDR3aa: CASQRVLAGEETQYF

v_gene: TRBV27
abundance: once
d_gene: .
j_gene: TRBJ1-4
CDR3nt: TGTGCCAGCAGTATCGGGGTCGATGCAACTAATGAAAAACTGTTTTTT
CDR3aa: CASSIGVDATNEKLFF

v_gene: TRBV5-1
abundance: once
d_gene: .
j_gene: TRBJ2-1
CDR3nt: TGCGCCAGCAGTCCAGGGGGGAATGAGCAGTTCTTC
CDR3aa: CASSPGGNEQFF

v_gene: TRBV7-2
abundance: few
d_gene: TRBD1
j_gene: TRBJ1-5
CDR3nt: TGTGCCAGCAGCTTAGGGTTGACAGGGACCGGTCAGCCCCAGCATTTT
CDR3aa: CASSLGLTGTGQPQHF

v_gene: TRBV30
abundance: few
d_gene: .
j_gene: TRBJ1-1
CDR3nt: TGTGCCTCCCGGGGGGGAAAAACTGAAGCTTTCTTT
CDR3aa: CASRGGKTEAFF

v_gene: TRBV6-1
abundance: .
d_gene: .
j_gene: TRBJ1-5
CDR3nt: TGTGCCAGCAGTGAAGCGCGGTCTCCCTTTTCTTATCAGCCCCAGCATTTT
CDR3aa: CASSEARSPFSYQPQHF

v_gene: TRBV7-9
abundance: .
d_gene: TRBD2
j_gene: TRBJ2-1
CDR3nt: TGTGCCGCGGCGGGCCGAGCGGGACTCCCCTACAATGAGCAGTTCTTC
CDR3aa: CAAAGRAGLPYNEQFF

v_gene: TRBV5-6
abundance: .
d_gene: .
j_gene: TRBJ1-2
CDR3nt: TGTGCCAGCAGCTTGGACAGGAATGGCTACACCTTC
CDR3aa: CASSLDRNGYTF

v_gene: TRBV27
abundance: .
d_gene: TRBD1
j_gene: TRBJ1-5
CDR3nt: TGTGCCAGCAGCTACGGACAGGGGGGGGCCCAGCATTTT
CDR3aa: CASSYGQGGAQHF

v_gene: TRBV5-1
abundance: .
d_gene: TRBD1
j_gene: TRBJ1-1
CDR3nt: TGCGCCAGCAGCTTGACCGAGTGGAACAGGGGGGCCTACCTGATGAACACTGAAGCTTTCTTT
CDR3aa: CASSLTEWNRGAYLMNTEAFF

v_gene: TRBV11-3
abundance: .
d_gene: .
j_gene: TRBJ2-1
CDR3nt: TGTGCCAGCAGTCAAGGGGGAGGGGGTCGGAATGAGCAGTTCTTC
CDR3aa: CASSQGGGGRNEQFF

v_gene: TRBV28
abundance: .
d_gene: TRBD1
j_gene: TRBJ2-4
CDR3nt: TGTGCCAGCATCCCAAGGACAGGTGTTAACATTCAGTACTTC
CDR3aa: CASIPRTGVNIQYF

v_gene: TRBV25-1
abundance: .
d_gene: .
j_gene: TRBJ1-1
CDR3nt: TGTGCCAGCAGGGGGCCCGTGTTTTTCTTT
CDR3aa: CASRGPVFFF

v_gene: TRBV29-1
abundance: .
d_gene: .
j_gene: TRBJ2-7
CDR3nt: TGCAGCGTTGGCGGTGTTGTGCTCTACGAGCAGTACTTC
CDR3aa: CSVGGVVLYEQYF

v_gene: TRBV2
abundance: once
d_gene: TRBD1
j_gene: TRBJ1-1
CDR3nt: TGTGCCGGACTAAGCGTGACAGGGAGAACTGAAGCTTTCTTT
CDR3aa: CAGLSVTGRTEAFF

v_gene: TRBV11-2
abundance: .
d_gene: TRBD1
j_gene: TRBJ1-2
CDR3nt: TGTGCCAGCAGCTATACCCCGGGACAGGGGGGGGGCTACACCTTC
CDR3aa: CASSYTPGQGGGYTF

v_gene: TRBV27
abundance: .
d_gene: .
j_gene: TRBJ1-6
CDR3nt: TGTGCCAGCAGTTTGGAGCAGGGTGTTTCACCCCTCCACTTT
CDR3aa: CASSLEQGVSPLHF

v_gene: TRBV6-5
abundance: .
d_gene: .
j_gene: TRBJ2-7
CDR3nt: TGTGCCAGCAGAGGACTTGGTGGCGAGCAGTACTTC
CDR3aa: CASRGLGGEQYF

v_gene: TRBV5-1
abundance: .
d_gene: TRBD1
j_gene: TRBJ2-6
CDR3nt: TGCGCCAGCGCGGGACAGGGGTTACCTGGGGCCAACGTCCTGACTTTC
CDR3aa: CASAGQGLPGANVLTF

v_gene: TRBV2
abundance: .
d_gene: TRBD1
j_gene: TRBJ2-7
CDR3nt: TGTGCCAGCAGTGAACCCGGGACAGGGAGGCCTACGCAGCAGTACTTC
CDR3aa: CASSEPGTGRPTQQYF

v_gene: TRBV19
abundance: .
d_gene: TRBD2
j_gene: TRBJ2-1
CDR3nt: TGTGCCAGCGATTCACTAGCGGGAGGTAGGAATGAGCAGTTCTTC
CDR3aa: CASDSLAGGRNEQFF